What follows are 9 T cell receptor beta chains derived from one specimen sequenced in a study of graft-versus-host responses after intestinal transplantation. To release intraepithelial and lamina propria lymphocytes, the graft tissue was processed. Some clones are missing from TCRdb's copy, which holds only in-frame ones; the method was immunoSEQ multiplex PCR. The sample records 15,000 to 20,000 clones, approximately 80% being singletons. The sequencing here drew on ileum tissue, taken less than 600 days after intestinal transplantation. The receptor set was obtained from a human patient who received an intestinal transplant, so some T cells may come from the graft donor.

The CDR3 sequence: CASSQTSGGIYEQFF. The CDR3 DNA reads as TGCGCCAGCAGCCAGACTAGCGGGGGTATCTATGAGCAGTTCTTC. The V gene is TRBV4-1, the J gene TRBJ2-1; TRBD2 aligns across 12 bases. Germline values: CDR1 MGHRA, CDR2 YSYEKL. The CDR3 runs 15 residues. Trimming took 3 bases from V and 8 from J; bases not matched to a gene: 5.

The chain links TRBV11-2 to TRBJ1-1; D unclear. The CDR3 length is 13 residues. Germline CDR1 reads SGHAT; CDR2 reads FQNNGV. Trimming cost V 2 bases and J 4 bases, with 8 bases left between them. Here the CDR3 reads CASSLTQTTEAFF. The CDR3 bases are TGTGCCAGCAGCTTAACGCAGACCACTGAAGCTTTCTTT.

The CDR3, as DNA: TGTGCCAGCAGCTTCGGGTCTAACTATGGCTACACCTTC. This codes for CASSFGSNYGYTF. This chain uses TRBV5-8 with TRBJ1-2, with D hard to call. Trimming cost V 2 bases and J 0 bases, with 5 bases left between them. The CDR3 extends over 13 amino acids. The germline gives CDR1 SGHTS, CDR2 YDEGEE.

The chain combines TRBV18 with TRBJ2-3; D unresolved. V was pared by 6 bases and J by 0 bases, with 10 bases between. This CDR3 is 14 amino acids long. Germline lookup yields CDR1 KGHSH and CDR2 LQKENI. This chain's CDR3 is CASSQKDSTDTQYF. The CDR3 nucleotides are TGTGCCAGCTCTCAGAAAGATAGCACAGATACGCAGTATTTT.

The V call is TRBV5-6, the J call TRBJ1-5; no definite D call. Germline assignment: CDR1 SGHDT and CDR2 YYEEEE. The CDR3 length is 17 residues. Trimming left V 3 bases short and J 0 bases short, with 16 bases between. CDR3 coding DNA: TGTGCCAGCAGCTCACGTCTTCGATTAGATAGCAATCAGCCCCAGCATTTT. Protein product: CASSSRLRLDSNQPQHF.

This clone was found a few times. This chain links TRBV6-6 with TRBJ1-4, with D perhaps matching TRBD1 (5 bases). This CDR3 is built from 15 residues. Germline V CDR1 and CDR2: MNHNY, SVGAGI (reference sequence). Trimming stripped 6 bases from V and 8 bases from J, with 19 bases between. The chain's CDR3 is CASSSFVAQGEKLFF. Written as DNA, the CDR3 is TGTGCCAGCAGCTCCTTCGTGGCGCAGGGCGAAAAACTGTTTTTT.

The CDR3 DNA follows: TGCGCCAGCAGCCAAGTGTCAGATCAGGGCGAGCAGTACTTC. It codes for CASSQVSDQGEQYF. This rearrangement joins TRBV4-1 to TRBJ2-5, with D possibly being TRBD1 (5 bases). The DNA matches TRBJ2-7 better at its end, which makes the J call doubtful. From germline, CDR1 is MGHRA and CDR2 YSYEKL. The CDR3 is 14 residues long.

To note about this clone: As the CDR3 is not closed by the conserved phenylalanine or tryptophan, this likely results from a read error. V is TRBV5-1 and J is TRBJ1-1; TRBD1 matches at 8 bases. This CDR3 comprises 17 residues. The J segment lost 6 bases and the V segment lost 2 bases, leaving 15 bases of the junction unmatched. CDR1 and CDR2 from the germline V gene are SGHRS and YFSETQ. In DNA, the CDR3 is TGCGCCAGCAGCTTCTTGGGGGGACAGGTAGGGAGTGCTGAAGCTTTCCTT. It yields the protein CASSFLGGQVGSAEAFL.

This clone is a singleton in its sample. The CDR3: CASSPPIRTDTQYF. The CDR3, as DNA: TGTGCCAGCAGCCCTCCTATACGGACAGATACGCAGTATTTT. The chain carries TRBV7-8 and TRBJ2-3; D is undetermined. Germline V CDR1 and CDR2: SGHVS, FQNEAQ. The CDR3 has 14 amino acids. Deletions cut 5 bases from V and 3 bases from J, with 12 bases between. Looking up the rest from reference TRBV7-8 and TRBJ2-3 gives the full variable domain: GAGVSQSPRYKVAKRGQDVALRCDPISGHVSLFWYQQALGQGPEFLTYFQNEAQLDKSGLPSDRFFAERPEGSVSTLKIQRTQQEDSAVYLCASSPPIRTDTQYFGPGTRLTVL.